These 21 T cell receptor beta chains came from one sample sequenced in a study of CD8 T cells in ankylosing spondylitis. Via MiXCR, TCRdb re-called the 5' RACE reads, giving one row per CDR3 protein. The sample holds some 240,000 distinct CDR3 sequences, more than 20% seen once. Sequencing input: blood, either unsorted or a sorted T cell fraction (not recorded which). The source of these receptors is a male donor with ankylosing spondylitis or in good health (not recorded which).

A few counts support this clonotype. The chain uses TRBV5-1 and TRBJ1-5; 7 nucleotides agree with TRBD1. The CDR3 spans 16 residues. The germline gives CDR1 SGHRS, CDR2 YFSETQ. V was pared by 4 bases and J by 2 bases, with 9 bases of the junction left unmatched. This CDR3 reads CASSPGQAVGNQPQHF. The CDR3 region has the DNA TGCGCCAGCAGCCCCGGACAGGCCGTCGGCAATCAGCCCCAGCATTTT.

The V and J genes are TRBV6-2 or TRBV6-3 and TRBJ2-1; 9 nucleotides match TRBD2. From germline, CDR1 is MNHEY and CDR2 SVGEGT. This CDR3 spans 16 amino acids. Losses at the gene ends were 4 bases for V and 1 base for J; bases not matched to a gene: 5. The CDR3, as DNA: TGTGCCAGCAGTTCCCAGGCGGGGGGGTCCTACAATGAGCAGTTCTTC. Translating gives CASSSQAGGSYNEQFF.

This clonotype was observed many times. This chain uses TRBV3-1 with TRBJ1-1; maybe TRBD1 (5 bases). The germline CDR1 and CDR2 sequences are LGHDT and YNNKEL (reference sequence). V was trimmed by 8 bases and J by 1 base, leaving 11 bases between them. This CDR3 comprises 13 residues. The CDR3 nucleotides read TGTGCCAGCGACCGAGGACAGAACACTGAAGCTTTCTTT. It codes for CASDRGQNTEAFF.

This clonotype was recorded many times. This rearrangement joins TRBV11-2 to TRBJ2-3; D not resolved. In germline, CDR1 is SGHAT, CDR2 FQNNGV. The CDR3 loop spans 16 amino acids. With 0 bases removed from V and 0 bases from J, the gap between germline ends came to 10 bases. The CDR3 DNA sequence: TGTGCCAGCAGCTTAGATTGGGCAGCTAGCACAGATACGCAGTATTTT. Encoded protein: CASSLDWAASTDTQYF.

This clonotype occurred once. The chain joins TRBV28 to TRBJ1-3; D is uncertain. Per germline, CDR1 MDHEN and CDR2 SYDVKM. V dropped 5 bases and J dropped 4 bases, with 12 bases sitting between them. This CDR3 region has 14 residues. DNA for the CDR3: TGTGCCAGCAGTCAAGGACGTTCGGGAAACACCATATATTTT. This gives the protein CASSQGRSGNTIYF.

This clonotype occurred many times. This rearrangement joins TRBV12-3 or TRBV12-4 to TRBJ2-7, with D unresolved. With 3 bases removed from V and 4 bases from J, the gap between germline ends came to 4 bases. This CDR3 contains 11 residues. CDR3 region: CASSFGYEQYF. In nucleotides, the CDR3 is TGTGCCAGCAGTTTTGGGTACGAGCAGTACTTC.

This clonotype has a count of ten or more. The V gene is TRBV20-1, the J gene TRBJ2-7; the D gene could be TRBD1 or TRBD2 (5 bases each). Germline CDR1 reads DFQATT; CDR2 reads SNEGSKA (reference sequence). The V gene lost 0 bases and the J gene lost 4 bases, with 7 bases spanning the gap. The CDR3 runs to 12 residues. CDR3 in amino acids: CSAREGVYEQYF. The DNA of the CDR3 is TGCAGTGCTAGAGAGGGGGTATACGAGCAGTACTTC.

This clonotype was seen many times. This sequence joins TRBV12-3 or TRBV12-4 and TRBJ2-3; 9 bases are shared with TRBD2. V trimming: 6 bases; J trimming: 5 bases; junction bases outside the gene matches: 9. The CDR3 loop spans 15 amino acids. The CDR3, as DNA: TGTGCCAGCAGAAATAGCGGGGGCGGTCGAGATACGCAGTATTTT. Its translation is CASRNSGGGRDTQYF.

This clonotype showed up just a few times. V and J are TRBV20-1 and TRBJ2-4; D is possibly TRBD1 (5 bases). The germline CDR1 and CDR2 sequences are DFQATT and SNEGSKA (reference sequence). V gave up 3 bases and J gave up 0 bases, with 18 bases separating them. The CDR3 loop spans 17 amino acids. The CDR3 here is CSASETGIWGAKNIQYF. The CDR3 DNA reads TGCAGTGCTAGCGAAACAGGAATATGGGGAGCCAAAAACATTCAGTACTTC.

V is TRBV20-1 and J is TRBJ2-7; maybe TRBD2 (5 bases). The CDR3 consists of 15 residues. The germline CDR1 and CDR2 sequences are DFQATT and SNEGSKA (reference sequence). Deletions cut 5 bases from V and 0 bases from J, with 17 bases between. For the CDR3, the DNA is TGCAGTGCTCCCCGGACCGCAACTAGCTCCTACGAGCAGTACTTC. Protein: CSAPRTATSSYEQYF.

The chain carries TRBV6-4 and TRBJ2-3; 10 nucleotides match TRBD2. Germline CDR1 and CDR2: MRHNA and SNTAGT. J lost 6 bases, V lost 2 bases, and 2 bases had no gene match. The CDR3 sequence is 14 residues long. CDR3 sequence (DNA): TGTGCCAGCAGTGACAGCGGGGGGGCCGATACGCAGTATTTT. It specifies CASSDSGGADTQYF.

This clonotype has more than one count but fewer than ten. The chain has TRBV20-1 and TRBJ2-1, with TRBD2 identical over 12 bases. From germline, CDR1 is DFQATT and CDR2 SNEGSKA (reference sequence). The trim removed 3 bases at V and 5 bases at J, leaving 11 bases unmatched. The CDR3 consists of 17 residues. CDR3 DNA: TGCAGTGCTAGGACGCTGACTAGCGGGGGTAAACACAATGAGCAGTTCTTC. Its protein product is CSARTLTSGGKHNEQFF.

There are many counts of this clonotype. V usage is TRBV7-8 and J usage is TRBJ1-5, with no clear D. This CDR3 is 16 amino acids long. V was shortened by 0 bases and J by 0 bases, with 9 bases between the two germline ends. CDR1 and CDR2 from the germline V gene are SGHVS and FQNEAQ. The CDR3, as DNA: TGTGCCAGCAGCTTAGCGCGCATCGCTAGCAATCAGCCCCAGCATTTT. Translation gives CASSLARIASNQPQHF.

This clonotype appeared a few times. V gene TRBV29-1 combines with J gene TRBJ2-1, with TRBD1 matching over 9 bases. Per germline, CDR1 SQVTM and CDR2 ANQGSEA. The ends lost 1 base at V and 2 bases at J; junction bases unmatched: 3. The CDR3 totals 15 residues. The CDR3 DNA sequence: TGCAGCGTTGAAGGCCGACAGGGGGCCTACAATGAGCAGTTCTTC. It is translated as CSVEGRQGAYNEQFF.

Only a few counts were recorded for this clonotype. The V gene is TRBV6-5, the J gene TRBJ2-6; D not resolved. V was clipped by 2 bases and J by 2 bases, with 10 bases between them. The CDR3 consists of 16 residues. Germline-derived CDR1 and CDR2 are MNHEY and SVGAGI. The CDR3 here is CASSYPGGAGANVLTF. The DNA of the CDR3 is TGTGCCAGCAGTTACCCCGGTGGTGCTGGGGCCAACGTCCTGACTTTC.

This clonotype appeared many times. The V and J genes are TRBV10-3 and TRBJ2-3; 10 nucleotides line up with TRBD2. The V and J ends lost 7 bases and 6 bases, in that order; junction bases with no gene match: 7. The germline CDR1 and CDR2 sequences are ENHRY and SYGVKD. This CDR3 spans 14 amino acids. The CDR3 nucleotides read TGTGCCATCAAGCGGGGGGGTAGCGGGGATACGCAGTATTTT. Protein sequence: CAIKRGGSGDTQYF.

The chain uses TRBV25-1 and TRBJ2-7; no reliable D call. Germline lookup yields CDR1 MGHDK and CDR2 SYGVNS. V lost 5 bases, J lost 1 base, and 18 bases lay in between. The CDR3 totals 16 residues. The CDR3: CASSPVGYSPSYEQYF. The CDR3 region has the DNA TGTGCCAGCAGTCCCGTCGGATACAGTCCTTCCTACGAGCAGTACTTC.

This clonotype has at least ten counts. CDR3 region: CSGAHRDEQYF. In DNA, the CDR3 is TGCAGCGGAGCGCACAGGGACGAGCAGTACTTC. The chain uses TRBV29-1 and TRBJ2-7, with TRBD1 as a possible D gene (6 bases). Germline V gene sequence: CDR1 SQVTM, CDR2 ANQGSEA. The CDR3 totals 11 residues. V was trimmed by 7 bases and J by 5 bases, leaving 12 bases between them.

The gene calls are TRBV29-1 and TRBJ2-1, with D perhaps matching TRBD1 (6 bases). The CDR3 runs to 14 residues. The germline V gene has CDR1 SQVTM and CDR2 ANQGSEA. The ends were cut back, 2 bases at V and 2 bases at J, with 10 bases in the middle. CDR3 in amino acids: CSVETQGPYNEQFF. The CDR3 nucleotides read TGCAGCGTTGAAACCCAGGGGCCCTACAATGAGCAGTTCTTC.

The chain's CDR3 is CSASVGNEAFF. The CDR3 bases are TGCAGTGCTAGCGTTGGAAACGAAGCTTTCTTT. The V call is TRBV20-1, the J call TRBJ1-1; no firm D call. This CDR3 is 11 amino acids long. V was pared by 3 bases and J by 8 bases, with 10 bases between. The germline V gene has CDR1 DFQATT and CDR2 SNEGSKA (reference sequence).

This clonotype was counted ten times or more. The rearrangement links TRBV29-1 to TRBJ1-2, with 10 positions matching TRBD1. With 3 bases clipped from V and 3 bases from J, the junction kept 4 bases outside the gene matches. Germline CDR1 and CDR2: SQVTM and ANQGSEA. The CDR3 runs to 14 residues. CDR3 in amino acids: CSVEGQGLDYGYTF. CDR3 in DNA: TGCAGCGTTGAGGGACAGGGGCTAGACTATGGCTACACCTTC.